This T cell receptor (beta chain) was identified in a study of CD8 T cells in Susac syndrome. It was with random hexamers that 0.5 to 1 ug RNA was reverse transcribed. Via MiXCR, TCRdb re-called the immunoSEQ multiplex PCR reads, giving one row per CDR3 protein. The sample comprises 200,000 to 250,000 distinct CDR3 sequences, 95% of which are singletons, and around 0.099% rests with the top ten. Germline assignment: CDR1 SGDLS and CDR2 YYNGEE. V was trimmed by 3 bases and J by 0 bases, leaving 5 bases between them. The CDR3 totals 13 residues. The sequence was obtained from a human donor with multiple sclerosis. Sequencing was carried out using CD4+ T cells from PBMCs. V and J are TRBV9 and TRBJ2-3, with D unclear. CDR3 sequence reads: CASSAISTDTQYF. The CDR3 DNA follows: TGTGCCAGCAGCGCCATCAGCACAGATACGCAGTATTTT.